This T cell receptor beta chain came from a study of CD4 and CD8 cells across lung adenocarcinoma regions. With 11 bases clipped from V and 13 bases from J, the junction kept 22 bases outside the gene matches. CDR1 is SGHNT, CDR2 YENEEA, per germline. The CDR3 spans 15 residues. TCRdb reanalysed the PCR reads using MiXCR and keeps one entry per CDR3 protein. The table shows 9,500 to 12,000 distinct CDR3 sequences, with roughly 50% occurring only once. The J gene is TRBJ2-4, the V gene TRBV11-3; 8 nucleotides agree with TRBD1. The sequence came from a male donor with lung adenocarcinoma. The CD4 and CD8 labels of this study may be unreliable. The sequenced sample consisted of CD4+ T cells from the center of a lung tumor. CDR3 loop: CARGSRQGAKNTQYF. The CDR3 nucleotides are TGTGCCCGCGGCTCTCGGCAGGGGGCCAAAAATACGCAGTACTTC.